These 32 T cell receptor beta chains came from one sample sequenced in a study of blood T cell repertoires in COVID-19 (dated by TCRdb to the early 2020s). Preparation of the library involved the immunoSEQ multiplex PCR assay. As stored in TCRdb, this immuneACCESS dataset retains in-frame rearrangements with V and J assigned. A fraction of the clones does not appear; measured against another copy, unresolved V genes explain less than half of the discrepancy, and the remainder lacks a known reason. This sample comprises about 300,000 clones, 65% to 90% of them detected only once. 13% of the sample is held by the ten biggest clonotypes. The source material was peripheral blood. The origin of the receptors is a human donor in a cohort sampled during active COVID-19.

V is TRBV9 and J is TRBJ2-1, with D perhaps TRBD2 (6 bases). The length of the CDR3 is 15 residues. The ends were cut back, 0 bases at V and 5 bases at J, with 12 bases in the middle. Germline CDR1 SGDLS, CDR2 YYNGEE. The chain's CDR3 is CASSVEGGNHNEQFF. The CDR3 DNA is TGTGCCAGCAGCGTAGAGGGCGGGAACCACAATGAGCAGTTCTTC.

This clone turned up a few times. The J gene is TRBJ1-5, the V gene TRBV28, with D possibly TRBD1 on 5 matching bases. V lost 5 bases and J 7 bases, leaving 12 bases between the germline ends. The CDR3 consists of 13 residues. From germline, CDR1 is MDHEN and CDR2 SYDVKM. The CDR3 region has the DNA TGTGCCAGCAGTCAATTTCGGGGGCAGCCCCAGCATTTT. As protein: CASSQFRGQPQHF.

Only one count was recorded for this clone. The chain is built from TRBV10-1 and TRBJ2-3; D not resolved. Deletions cut 3 bases from V and 2 bases from J, with 12 bases between. Looked up from germline, CDR1 is WNHNN and CDR2 is SYGVQD (reference sequence). The CDR3 totals 15 residues. The CDR3, as DNA: TGCGCCAGCAGTGAAGGCAGCGTCCACACAGATACGCAGTATTTT. Translating it yields CASSEGSVHTDTQYF.

This CDR3 is CASAPVVGATGELFF. For the CDR3, the DNA is TGTGCCAGCGCACCCGTGGTAGGGGCGACCGGGGAGCTGTTTTTT. The chain joins TRBV7-2 to TRBJ2-2, with D possibly TRBD1 on 5 matching bases. In germline, CDR1 is SGHTA, CDR2 FQGNSA. V was trimmed by 8 bases and J by 5 bases, leaving 18 bases between them. CDR3 length: 15 residues. Drawing the rest from reference TRBV7-2 and TRBJ2-2, the complete variable domain is GAGVSQSPSNKVTEKGKDVELRCDPISGHTALYWYRQSLGQGLEFLIYFQGNSAPDKSGLPSDRFSAERTGGSVSTLTIQRTQQEDSAVYLCASAPVVGATGELFFGEGSRLTVL.

The chain uses TRBV28 and TRBJ2-2; no clear D gene. V lost 5 bases and J lost 6, with 13 bases in between. This CDR3 spans 14 amino acids. Germline V CDR1 and CDR2: MDHEN, SYDVKM. In nucleotides, the CDR3 is TGTGCCAGCAGTCATCCGGTGGGCTCCGGGGAGCTGTTTTTT. Its protein product is CASSHPVGSGELFF.

This rearrangement joins TRBV27 to TRBJ2-3, with 7 bases matching TRBD1. Germline assignment: CDR1 MNHEY and CDR2 SMNVEV (reference sequence). The CDR3 has 13 amino acids. The V and J ends lost 5 bases and 4 bases, in that order; junction bases with no gene match: 3. The CDR3 DNA reads as TGTGCCAGCAGTCTTACAGGGGCAGATACGCAGTATTTT. Amino acid sequence: CASSLTGADTQYF.

The chain employs TRBV3-1 (or the pseudogene TRBV3-2) and TRBJ2-1; weak D call: TRBD2 (5 bases). Germline loops: CDR1 LGHDT, CDR2 YNNKEL (reference sequence). Trimming pared 2 bases from V and 7 bases from J, leaving 12 bases between. The CDR3 is made up of 14 amino acids. Written as DNA, the CDR3 is TGTGCCAGCAGCCAAAACCGGGGAGATAATGAGCAGTTCTTC. It yields the protein CASSQNRGDNEQFF.

V is TRBV25-1 and J is TRBJ1-1, with 9 positions matching TRBD1. The J segment lost 1 base and the V segment lost 6 bases, leaving 3 bases of the junction unmatched. The CDR3 runs to 14 residues. From germline, CDR1 is MGHDK and CDR2 SYGVNS. The CDR3 is CASSGTGRNTEAFF. The CDR3 DNA reads as TGTGCCAGCAGCGGGACAGGGAGGAACACTGAAGCTTTCTTT. Variable domain in full (rest from reference TRBV25-1 and TRBJ1-1): EADIYQTPRYLVIGTGKKITLECSQTMGHDKMYWYQQDPGMELHLIHYSYGVNSTEKGDLSSESTVSRIRTEHFPLTLESARPSHTSQYLCASSGTGRNTEAFFGQGTRLTVV.

The rearrangement links TRBV6-5 to TRBJ1-2; perhaps TRBD1 as D (5 bases). Germline CDR1 MNHEY, CDR2 SVGAGI. This CDR3 contains 14 residues. Between the trimmed V and J ends, which lost 1 base and 2 bases, there was a span of 8 bases. The CDR3 coding sequence is TGTGCCAGCAGTTACTTCCCAGGGAACTATGGCTACACCTTC. This encodes CASSYFPGNYGYTF.

J is TRBJ2-5 and V is TRBV23-1; possibly TRBD2 for D (5 bases). TRBV23-1 is assigned to the ORF class and has an uncertain function. The V end was cut by 0 bases, the J end by 1 base, with 9 bases between. This CDR3 region has 15 residues. The CDR3 region is CASSQSAGSQETQYF. The CDR3 nucleotides read TGCGCCAGCAGTCAATCGGCGGGCTCCCAAGAGACCCAGTACTTC.

The chain combines TRBV5-1 with TRBJ1-2; possible D gene TRBD1, 5 bases. With 9 bases removed from V and 0 bases from J, the gap between germline ends came to 9 bases. This CDR3 comprises 12 residues. Germline CDR1 is SGHRS and CDR2 is YFSETQ. CDR3 residues: CATRQTNYGYTF. The CDR3 coding sequence is TGCGCCACCCGACAGACTAACTATGGCTACACCTTC.

V gene TRBV14 combines with J gene TRBJ2-2, with TRBD1 as a possible D gene (5 bases). This CDR3 spans 15 amino acids. Per the germline V gene, CDR1 is SGHDN and CDR2 is FVKESK. Trimming left V 4 bases short and J 0 bases short, with 9 bases between. The CDR3 coding sequence is TGTGCCAGCAGCCGACAGTCAACGAACACCGGGGAGCTGTTTTTT. Translated, it gives CASSRQSTNTGELFF.

The chain carries TRBV9 and TRBJ1-3, with 7 bases fitting TRBD1. This CDR3 has 17 amino acids. With V trimmed by 4 bases and J by 0 bases, 10 bases remained unmatched. Germline lookup yields CDR1 SGDLS and CDR2 YYNGEE. CDR3 protein: CASSPSGQATSGNTIYF. CDR3 DNA: TGTGCCAGCAGCCCGAGCGGACAGGCCACCTCTGGAAACACCATATATTTT. Filled out from reference TRBV9 and TRBJ1-3, the complete variable domain reads DSGVTQTPKHLITATGQRVTLRCSPRSGDLSVYWYQQSLDQGLQFLIQYYNGEERAKGNILERFSAQQFPDLHSELNLSSLELGDSALYFCASSPSGQATSGNTIYFGEGSWLTVV.

The chain uses TRBV24-1 and TRBJ2-1; 9 bases are a match to TRBD2. CDR3 size: 13 residues. V dropped 11 bases and J dropped 0; count of bases not matched to a gene: 1. CDR1 and CDR2 from the germline V gene are KGHDR and SFDVKD. The CDR3 DNA is TGTGCCAGTAGCGGGAGCTCCTACAATGAGCAGTTCTTC. The encoded protein is CASSGSSYNEQFF.

V gene TRBV10-3 combines with J gene TRBJ1-5, with D perhaps TRBD1 (6 bases). Trimming pared 0 bases from V and 5 bases from J, leaving 11 bases between. CDR3 length: 15 residues. Germline V gene data show CDR1 as ENHRY and CDR2 as SYGVKD. The CDR3 sequence is CAISESTGYYQPQHF. The CDR3 nucleotides read TGTGCCATCAGTGAGTCAACAGGGTATTATCAGCCCCAGCATTTT.

The rearrangement joins TRBV7-2 to TRBJ2-3; D gene unclear. V lost 6 bases and J 2 bases, leaving 6 bases between the germline ends. CDR3 size: 12 residues. The V gene's germline CDR1 is SGHTA and CDR2 FQGNSA. CDR3 coding DNA: TGTGCCAGCAGTTCCATCACAGATACGCAGTATTTT. It encodes CASSSITDTQYF. Filled out from reference TRBV7-2 and TRBJ2-3, the complete variable domain reads GAGVSQSPSNKVTEKGKDVELRCDPISGHTALYWYRQSLGQGLEFLIYFQGNSAPDKSGLPSDRFSAERTGGSVSTLTIQRTQQEDSAVYLCASSSITDTQYFGPGTRLTVL.

V is TRBV3-1 (or the pseudogene TRBV3-2) and J is TRBJ1-1, with D possibly TRBD1 on 6 matching bases. Germline V gives CDR1 LGHDT, CDR2 YNNKEL (reference sequence). Trimming cost V 2 bases and J 2 bases, with 12 bases left between them. The CDR3 is 15 residues long. CDR3 amino acids: CASSQRYRDNTEAFF. CDR3 in DNA: TGTGCCAGCAGCCAAAGATACAGGGACAACACTGAAGCTTTCTTT.

The chain recombines TRBV18 with TRBJ2-7, with D perhaps matching TRBD2 (6 bases). CDR1 KGHSH and CDR2 LQKENI come from the germline V gene. CDR3 length equals 18 residues. Trimming removed 3 bases at V and 2 bases at J, with 23 bases between. CDR3 residues: CASSPDPRLASATYEQYF. CDR3 nucleotides: TGTGCCAGCTCACCGGACCCACGACTTGCTAGCGCCACCTACGAGCAGTACTTC.

V usage is TRBV18 and J usage is TRBJ1-1; 7 bases align to TRBD1. The CDR3 is 16 amino acids. Germline lookup yields CDR1 KGHSH and CDR2 LQKENI. J lost 6 bases, V lost 3 bases, and 13 bases had no gene match. Here the CDR3 DNA reads TGTGCCAGCTCACCCCCTGGTATTAGACAGGGCGCTGAAGCTTTCTTT. Amino acids: CASSPPGIRQGAEAFF.

This rearrangement joins TRBV28 to TRBJ1-5, with D unresolved. The CDR3 spans 15 residues. Trimming removed 10 bases at V and 2 bases at J, with 18 bases between. Germline CDR1 MDHEN, CDR2 SYDVKM. The CDR3 loop is CATRGVESRNQPQHF. DNA of the CDR3: TGTGCCACCCGAGGCGTGGAGTCCCGCAATCAGCCCCAGCATTTT.

The chain recombines TRBV7-7 with TRBJ1-1, with 11 bases fitting TRBD1. After removal of 6 bases from V and 4 bases from J, the junction contained 25 bases not matched to a gene. This CDR3 region has 21 residues. CDR1 and CDR2 from the germline V gene are SSHAT and FNYEAQ (reference sequence). In nucleotides, the CDR3 is TGTGCCAGCAGTACCACCGGGGGGGACAGGGGGTATTTATCAAGACTCACTGAAGCTTTCTTT. Its protein is CASSTTGGDRGYLSRLTEAFF.

The chain joins TRBV18 to TRBJ1-3, with D unclear. Trimming pared 3 bases from V and 8 bases from J, leaving 11 bases between. Germline lookup yields CDR1 KGHSH and CDR2 LQKENI. The CDR3 totals 13 residues. The DNA for the CDR3 is TGTGCCAGCTCACCGGCCGGGATGGACACCATATATTTT. Translated, it gives CASSPAGMDTIYF.

This chain connects TRBV6-6 to TRBJ1-3; TRBD1 matches at 7 bases. This CDR3 comprises 14 residues. V gave up 6 bases and J gave up 2 bases; unmatched junction bases: 4. Germline V lookup: CDR1 MNHNY, CDR2 SVGAGI (reference sequence). CDR3 bases: TGTGCCAGCAGAGAAACAGGGGCTGGAAACACCATATATTTT. It codes for CASRETGAGNTIYF.

The rearrangement joins TRBV6-6 to TRBJ1-3; perhaps TRBD1 as D (6 bases). CDR1 and CDR2 from the germline V gene are MNHNY and SVGAGI (reference sequence). This CDR3 contains 15 residues. The germline V and J ends were trimmed by 6 bases and 2 bases, with 14 bases remaining between them. The CDR3, as DNA: TGTGCCAGCAGAACTTCCACAGGGACTGGAAACACCATATATTTT. Protein product: CASRTSTGTGNTIYF.

This chain connects TRBV29-1 to TRBJ1-5; 7 bases line up with TRBD1. Germline CDR1 is SQVTM and CDR2 is ANQGSEA. The ends lost 7 bases at V and 8 bases at J; junction bases unmatched: 11. CDR3 size: 13 residues. CDR3 region: CSARDSQSEPQHF. The CDR3 nucleotides read TGCAGCGCGAGGGACAGTCAATCAGAGCCCCAGCATTTT.

The rearrangement links TRBV5-4 to TRBJ2-1, with TRBD2 identical over 8 bases. The CDR3 has 16 residues. Germline V gene data show CDR1 as SGHNT and CDR2 as YYREEE (reference sequence). After removal of 4 bases from V and 10 bases from J, the junction contained 16 bases not matched to a gene. The CDR3 loop reads CASSLFGTSEYREQFF. The CDR3 bases are TGTGCCAGCAGCCTCTTCGGGACTAGTGAATATAGGGAGCAGTTCTTC.

The gene calls are TRBV9 and TRBJ2-2, with TRBD2 matching over 10 bases. Germline V gene lookup returns CDR1 SGDLS and CDR2 YYNGEE. V was clipped by 4 bases and J by 2 bases; unmatched bases: 14. The CDR3 runs to 19 residues. The CDR3 sequence: CASSQSGRGFIRNTGELFF. The CDR3, as DNA: TGTGCCAGCAGCCAGAGCGGGAGGGGATTCATCCGTAACACCGGGGAGCTGTTTTTT. The entire variable domain, with the rest obtained from reference TRBV9 and TRBJ2-2, is as follows: DSGVTQTPKHLITATGQRVTLRCSPRSGDLSVYWYQQSLDQGLQFLIQYYNGEERAKGNILERFSAQQFPDLHSELNLSSLELGDSALYFCASSQSGRGFIRNTGELFFGEGSRLTVL.

The J gene is TRBJ1-6, the V gene TRBV19; possible D gene TRBD1, 6 bases. The CDR3 sequence is 15 residues long. Germline CDR1 is LNHDA and CDR2 is SQIVND (reference sequence). The V and J ends lost 3 bases and 9 bases respectively, with 15 bases between them. CDR3 amino acids: CASSMPGQTISPLHF. Written as DNA, the CDR3 is TGTGCCAGTAGTATGCCCGGACAGACTATTTCACCCCTCCACTTT.

This chain joins TRBV11-3 and TRBJ2-3, with 13 bases aligning to TRBD2. CDR3 length equals 17 residues. From germline, CDR1 is SGHNT and CDR2 YENEEA. Trimming cost V 5 bases and J 0 bases; bases outside gene matches: 5. The CDR3 is CASSQGTSGTSTDTQYF. The CDR3 bases are TGTGCCAGCAGCCAAGGGACTAGCGGGACTAGCACAGATACGCAGTATTTT. The full variable domain, rest sourced from reference TRBV11-3 and TRBJ2-3, is EAGVVQSPRYKIIEKKQPVAFWCNPISGHNTLYWYLQNLGQGPELLIRYENEEAVDDSQLPKDRFSAERLKGVDSTLKIQPAELGDSAVYLCASSQGTSGTSTDTQYFGPGTRLTVL.

In this sample, this clone turned up once. The V call is TRBV10-3, the J call TRBJ2-7; 10 bases match TRBD1. J gave up 5 bases and V 7 bases, and 5 bases lay outside the gene matches. The CDR3 runs 13 residues. Germline-derived CDR1 and CDR2 are ENHRY and SYGVKD. Written as DNA, the CDR3 is TGTGCCATCAAGGGGACAGGGGAGAACGAGCAGTACTTC. Protein product: CAIKGTGENEQYF.

The rearrangement links TRBV3-1 (or the pseudogene TRBV3-2) to TRBJ1-3; D gene ambiguous. The CDR3 has 16 residues. The V end lost 2 bases, the J end lost 0 bases, and 11 bases lay between the germline ends. Germline assignment: CDR1 LGHDT and CDR2 YNNKEL (reference sequence). For the CDR3, the DNA is TGTGCCAGCAGCCAATTTAATCGGGTCTCTGGAAACACCATATATTTT. Its protein product is CASSQFNRVSGNTIYF.

The V gene is TRBV21-1, the J gene TRBJ2-3; TRBD2, the table's D call, was not compared with the DNA. TRBV21-1 is a known pseudogene. This CDR3 has 19 amino acids. CDR3 sequence: CASSKGKCTSRSATDTQYF. The DNA of the CDR3 is TGTGCCAGCAGCAAAGGAAAATGTACCTCTAGGTCAGCCACAGATACGCAGTATTTT.